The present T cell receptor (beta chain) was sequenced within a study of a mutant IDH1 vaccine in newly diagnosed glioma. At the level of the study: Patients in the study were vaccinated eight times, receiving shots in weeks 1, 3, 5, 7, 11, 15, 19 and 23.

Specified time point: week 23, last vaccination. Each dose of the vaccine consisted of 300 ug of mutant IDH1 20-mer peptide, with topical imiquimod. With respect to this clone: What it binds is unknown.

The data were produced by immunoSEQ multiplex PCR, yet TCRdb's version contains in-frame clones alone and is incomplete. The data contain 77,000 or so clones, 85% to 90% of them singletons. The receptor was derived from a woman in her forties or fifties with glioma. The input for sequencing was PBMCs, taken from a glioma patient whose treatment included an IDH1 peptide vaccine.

CDR3 in DNA: TGCAGCGTTGTTCGGGACAACTACAATGAGCAGTTCTTC. Protein product: CSVVRDNYNEQFF. The chain couples TRBV29-1 to TRBJ2-1, with D maybe TRBD1 (6 bases). Germline CDR1 and CDR2: SQVTM and ANQGSEA. The CDR3 is 13 residues long. Trimming took off 4 bases at V and 3 bases at J, with 10 bases between the two ends.